The 26 T cell receptor beta chains reported below all come from one sample, sequenced in a study of long-term antiretroviral therapy in people with HIV. They ran version v3.0 of the immunoSEQ assay at survey level. This table comes from immunoSEQ multiplex PCR, and its TCRdb copy is limited to in-frame clones, with some not included. This table has tens of thousands of clones, approximately 85% appearing once. The source was unsorted PBMCs, collected 3.1 years after starting antiretroviral therapy. Receptors originate from a woman in her fifties or sixties with HIV.

The J gene is TRBJ1-2, the V gene TRBV27; TRBD1 matches 9 bases. This CDR3 has 15 amino acids. V was pared by 7 bases and J by 7 bases, with 13 bases of the junction left unmatched. From germline, CDR1 is MNHEY and CDR2 SMNVEV (reference sequence). The CDR3 loop reads CASKQGARIKGGYTF. The CDR3 coding sequence is TGTGCCAGCAAACAGGGGGCGCGAATCAAGGGTGGCTACACCTTC.

The chain has TRBV25-1 and TRBJ2-2, with 10 nucleotides matching TRBD1. Trimming took 6 bases from V and 7 from J; bases not matched to a gene: 5. Germline-derived CDR1 and CDR2 are MGHDK and SYGVNS. The CDR3 extends over 14 amino acids. The CDR3 DNA reads TGTGCCAGCAGGGGACAGGGGAAGTTCGGGGAGCTGTTTTTT. Its protein is CASRGQGKFGELFF.

V and J are TRBV5-6 and TRBJ1-1; D is unresolved. The germline gives CDR1 SGHDT, CDR2 YYEEEE. Trimming pared 4 bases from V and 5 bases from J, leaving 15 bases between. This CDR3 spans 14 amino acids. This CDR3 is CASSDDWGRTEAFF. The CDR3 nucleotides are TGTGCCAGCAGCGACGACTGGGGTCGGACTGAAGCTTTCTTT.

By share, this clone counts as medium-sized. The chain uses TRBV19 and TRBJ1-5, with 8 bases matching TRBD1. Germline V gene lookup returns CDR1 LNHDA and CDR2 SQIVND (reference sequence). This CDR3 has 14 residues. V was pared by 7 bases and J by 2 bases, with 4 bases of the junction left unmatched. The CDR3: CASTGQAGNQPQHF. CDR3 bases: TGTGCCAGTACGGGACAGGCGGGCAATCAGCCCCAGCATTTT.

Here the CDR3 reads CASSYSLGVSGNTIYF. CDR3 coding DNA: TGTGCCAGCAGTTACTCGTTAGGGGTCTCGGGAAACACCATATATTTT. The gene calls are TRBV6-5 and TRBJ1-3; D may be TRBD1 (5 bases). The germline V gene encodes CDR1 MNHEY and CDR2 SVGAGI. The CDR3 covers 16 residues. The V end was cut by 0 bases, the J end by 4 bases, with 13 bases between.

This chain connects TRBV19 to TRBJ1-1; possibly TRBD1 for D (6 bases). Looked up from germline, CDR1 is LNHDA and CDR2 is SQIVND (reference sequence). The CDR3 covers 14 residues. Trimming took off 5 bases at V and 1 base at J, with 11 bases between the two ends. CDR3 nucleotides: TGTGCCAGTAGTCCTACAGGGCCGAACACTGAAGCTTTCTTT. Translating gives CASSPTGPNTEAFF.

The chain uses TRBV5-4 and TRBJ2-1, with D possibly matching TRBD2 (6 bases). Germline values: CDR1 SGHNT, CDR2 YYREEE (reference sequence). V lost 0 bases, J lost 6 bases, and 16 bases lay in between. The CDR3 is made up of 16 amino acids. CDR3 coding DNA: TGTGCCAGCAGCTTGGGGGGACTGTCTTTCCCCAATGAGCAGTTCTTC. Translated, it gives CASSLGGLSFPNEQFF.

In DNA form, the CDR3 reads TGCGCCAGCAGCCATGCCGATGGAGGGGGGTCCTACGAGCAGTACTTC. It is translated as CASSHADGGGSYEQYF. The chain employs TRBV4-1 and TRBJ2-7; the D call may be TRBD1 or TRBD2 (6 bases each). Germline CDR1 and CDR2: MGHRA and YSYEKL. V gave up 3 bases and J gave up 1 base, with 16 bases separating them. The CDR3 consists of 16 residues.

A single count supports this clone. V usage is TRBV2 and J usage is TRBJ2-7, with 9 positions matching TRBD1. The J segment lost 4 bases and the V segment lost 5 bases, leaving 6 bases of the junction unmatched. From germline, CDR1 is SNHLY and CDR2 FYNNEI. The CDR3 is 14 residues long. DNA of the CDR3: TGTGCCAGCAGTACGACAGGGGGGTGGTACGAGCAGTACTTC. It specifies CASSTTGGWYEQYF. The whole variable domain, filled in from reference TRBV2 and TRBJ2-7, reads EPEVTQTPSHQVTQMGQEVILRCVPISNHLYFYWYRQILGQKVEFLVSFYNNEISEKSEIFDDQFSVERPDGSNFTLKIRSTKLEDSAMYFCASSTTGGWYEQYFGPGTRLTVT.

The rearrangement links TRBV11-3 to TRBJ2-1; D may be TRBD2 (6 bases). Trimming stripped 5 bases from V and 6 bases from J, with 14 bases between. The CDR3 has 14 residues. From germline, CDR1 is SGHNT and CDR2 YENEEA. In nucleotides, the CDR3 is TGTGCCAGCAGCCCCGCGACTAGGCCCAATGAGCAGTTCTTC. This gives the protein CASSPATRPNEQFF.

The rearrangement joins TRBV10-3 to TRBJ2-1; TRBD2 agrees at 11 bases. CDR3 length: 15 amino acids. Germline-derived CDR1 and CDR2 are ENHRY and SYGVKD. Trimming removed 4 bases from V and 6 bases from J; junction bases left unmatched: 5. The CDR3 DNA reads as TGTGCCATCAGTGGTGGGACTAGCGGATTCAATGAGCAGTTCTTC. This translates into CAISGGTSGFNEQFF.

The chain carries TRBV27 and TRBJ2-3; 16 bases map to TRBD2. The CDR3 length is 17 residues. After removal of 5 bases from V and 6 bases from J, the junction contained 8 bases not matched to a gene. Looked up from germline, CDR1 is MNHEY and CDR2 is SMNVEV (reference sequence). The CDR3, as DNA: TGTGCCAGCAGTCCGGGGACTAGCGGGGGGGCACATGATACGCAGTATTTT. This sequence encodes CASSPGTSGGAHDTQYF.

The chain links TRBV21-1 to TRBJ1-6. TRBV21-1 is an annotated pseudogene. The CDR3 loop spans 10 amino acids. The CDR3 is CASVMSPLHF. CDR3 in DNA: TGTGCCAGCGTAATGTCACCCCTCCACTTT.

The chain couples TRBV27 to TRBJ1-6; D remains ambiguous. CDR1 and CDR2 from the germline V gene are MNHEY and SMNVEV (reference sequence). The CDR3 contains 13 residues. V lost 2 bases and J 7 bases, leaving 6 bases between the germline ends. The CDR3 reads CASSLGPNSPLHF. For the CDR3, the DNA is TGTGCCAGCAGTTTAGGGCCCAATTCACCCCTCCACTTT.

This chain connects TRBV7-2 to TRBJ2-5, with no clear D. The germline gives CDR1 SGHTA, CDR2 FQGNSA. This CDR3 has 13 residues. V was cut by 3 bases and J by 3 bases, with 8 bases left in between. CDR3 region: CASSFTIEETQYF. CDR3 bases: TGTGCCAGCAGCTTTACCATTGAAGAGACCCAGTACTTC.

The genes are TRBV5-4 and TRBJ1-1; a possible D gene is TRBD1 (5 bases). Trimming shortened V by 1 base and J by 1 base, and 8 bases separated the two germline ends. The CDR3 is 14 residues long. CDR1 is SGHNT and CDR2 is YYREEE in the germline V gene (reference sequence). The DNA for the CDR3 is TGTGCCAGCAGCTTGTTCAGGGCGAACACTGAAGCTTTCTTT. This translates into CASSLFRANTEAFF.

The V and J genes are TRBV6-6 and TRBJ2-7; D is perhaps TRBD2 (8 bases). Trimming pared 4 bases from V and 4 bases from J, leaving 17 bases between. Germline V lookup: CDR1 MNHNY, CDR2 SVGAGI (reference sequence). The CDR3 contains 15 residues. CDR3 DNA: TGTGCCAGCAGTTTCGGACTAGCAGGGGGATACGAGCAGTACTTC. Protein: CASSFGLAGGYEQYF.

The V gene is TRBV6-1, the J gene TRBJ2-7; D unresolved. This CDR3 spans 15 amino acids. The V end was cut by 0 bases, the J end by 3 bases, with 12 bases between. Germline lookup yields CDR1 MNHNS and CDR2 SASEGT. DNA for the CDR3: TGTGCCAGCAGTGAAGCCCCAGAGAGGTTCTACGAGCAGTACTTC. Translating gives CASSEAPERFYEQYF.

The J gene is TRBJ1-1, the V gene TRBV7-6, with unresolved D. This CDR3 is built from 13 residues. The germline CDR1 and CDR2 sequences are SGHVS and FNYEAQ. Trimming removed 5 bases at V and 5 bases at J, with 12 bases between. In nucleotides, the CDR3 is TGTGCCAGCAGCGAGGTTCCGAGGACTGAAGCTTTCTTT. It codes for CASSEVPRTEAFF.

This chain joins TRBV13 and TRBJ2-2, with 11 bases matching TRBD2. CDR3 length: 19 residues. V was clipped by 4 bases and J by 0 bases; unmatched bases: 10. Germline CDR1 is PRHDT and CDR2 is FYEKMQ (reference sequence). CDR3 loop: CASSSQGLAGGSNTGELFF. The CDR3, as DNA: TGTGCCAGCAGCTCCCAAGGGCTAGCGGGGGGATCGAACACCGGGGAGCTGTTTTTT.

This clone is a singleton in its sample. The chain carries TRBV19 and TRBJ1-1; unclear D gene. The germline V gene has CDR1 LNHDA and CDR2 SQIVND (reference sequence). The CDR3 is 14 residues long. The germline V and J ends were trimmed by 4 bases and 2 bases, with 11 bases remaining between them. In DNA, the CDR3 is TGTGCCAGTAGTACAAACCGGGCTAACACTGAAGCTTTCTTT. This gives the protein CASSTNRANTEAFF.

The J gene is TRBJ1-2, the V gene TRBV6-4; maybe TRBD1 (5 bases). Trimming pared 4 bases from V and 8 bases from J, leaving 17 bases between. CDR1 and CDR2 from the germline V gene are MRHNA and SNTAGT. The CDR3 is 14 residues long. The CDR3 loop is CASSVSGDFGGYTF. The CDR3 DNA reads TGTGCCAGCAGTGTTTCGGGGGACTTCGGCGGCTACACCTTC.

The chain uses TRBV27 and TRBJ2-7; TRBD1 aligns across 7 bases. Germline V gene sequence: CDR1 MNHEY, CDR2 SMNVEV (reference sequence). This CDR3 comprises 15 residues. The V gene end was trimmed by 4 bases and the J gene end by 4 bases; junction bases not matched to a gene: 10. CDR3 protein: CASSSLQGFGYEQYF. CDR3 coding DNA: TGTGCCAGCAGTTCACTACAGGGGTTCGGTTACGAGCAGTACTTC.

This chain joins TRBV18 and TRBJ1-4; D is unresolved. The CDR3 covers 14 residues. V was trimmed by 3 bases and J by 5 bases, leaving 10 bases between them. Germline V gene sequence: CDR1 KGHSH, CDR2 LQKENI. The CDR3 DNA reads TGTGCCAGCTCACCGGCGGACGGGAATGAAAAACTGTTTTTT. Amino acid sequence: CASSPADGNEKLFF. The whole variable domain, filled in from reference TRBV18 and TRBJ1-4, reads NAGVMQNPRHLVRRRGQEARLRCSPMKGHSHVYWYRQLPEEGLKFMVYLQKENIIDESGMPKERFSAEFPKEGPSILRIQQVVRGDSAAYFCASSPADGNEKLFFGSGTQLSVL.

The chain uses TRBV7-9 and TRBJ2-2; 10 nucleotides agree with TRBD2. With 5 bases clipped from V and 0 bases from J, the junction kept 3 bases outside the gene matches. This CDR3 is built from 16 residues. Germline-derived CDR1 and CDR2 are SEHNR and FQNEAQ (reference sequence). CDR3 nucleotide sequence: TGTGCCAGCAGCCGACTAGCGGGTGCGAACACCGGGGAGCTGTTTTTT. It translates to CASSRLAGANTGELFF.

V usage is TRBV11-1 and J usage is TRBJ2-7, with D maybe TRBD1 (6 bases). Trimming took off 2 bases at V and 5 bases at J, with 13 bases between the two ends. The CDR3 has 14 amino acids. The germline gives CDR1 SGHAT, CDR2 FQDESV (reference sequence). As DNA, the CDR3 is TGTGCCAGCAGCTTAAGTGGCAGGGGTAACGAGCAGTACTTC. Encoded protein: CASSLSGRGNEQYF. Filled out from reference TRBV11-1 and TRBJ2-7, the complete variable domain reads EAEVAQSPRYKITEKSQAVAFWCDPISGHATLYWYRQILGQGPELLVQFQDESVVDDSQLPKDRFSAERLKGVDSTLKIQPAELGDSAMYLCASSLSGRGNEQYFGPGTRLTVT.